This TCR beta chain was identified during a study of shared clonotypes between healthy human individuals. Study details: The plates for each donor numbered three CD4 naive, three CD4 memory, two CD8 naive and one CD8 memory. Study-wide findings and caveats: Compared with memory subsets, naive subsets generally had larger estimated richness.

CDR1 and CDR2 (germline): MNHNY, SVGAGI (reference sequence). The CDR3 is 15 residues long. The junction had 8 bases not matched to a gene; V was cut back by 7 bases and J by 3 bases. Sorted-subset replicate PCR reactions contained roughly 200 ng DNA, corresponding to 29,000 or so T cell genomes. The method was immunoSEQ multiplex PCR; TCRdb's version includes in-frame clones alone and lacks a portion of them. The data show approximately 640,000 clones, with around 72% seen just once and less than 2% held by the top ten. This clone was counted between two and nine times. The antigen remains undetermined. CD45RA-negative memory and CD45RA+ naive subsets were split from the CD4+ cells.

This chain links TRBV6-6 with TRBJ2-3; TRBD1 matches at 9 bases. This receptor was identified in a woman in her thirties in good health. Sequencing was performed on memory CD4+ T cells sorted from blood. The sample's subset: CD45RA-negative fraction. The CDR3 DNA reads TGTGCCAGCACCGCCTTGACAGGGGGAACAGATACGCAGTATTTT. Translating gives CASTALTGGTDTQYF.